These 32 T cell receptor beta chains originate from one sample sequenced in a study of cytomegalovirus exposure and HLA in healthy donors. Use of 60 Vbeta and 13 Jbeta primers characterized the PCR. The table came from immunoSEQ multiplex PCR; TCRdb's copy has only in-frame clones and leaves some out. The sample lists some 120,000 clones; over 60% were seen once. Material for sequencing was PBMCs. These receptors originate from a female donor in good health and CMV-seronegative.

V is TRBV5-1 and J is TRBJ2-1, with 8 bases identical to TRBD1. J was trimmed by 7 bases and V by 2 bases; bases with no gene match: 8. CDR3 length equals 15 residues. The germline CDR1 and CDR2 sequences are SGHRS and YFSETQ. The CDR3 here is CASSLEDRESNEQFF. CDR3 in DNA: TGCGCCAGCAGCTTAGAGGACAGGGAGTCGAATGAGCAGTTCTTC.

The chain couples TRBV7-2 to TRBJ2-2; tentative D call: TRBD1 (5 bases). The length of the CDR3 is 16 residues. Trimming cost V 6 bases and J 5 bases, with 19 bases left between them. Germline-derived CDR1 and CDR2 are SGHTA and FQGNSA. CDR3: CASRRQAGWTTGELFF. CDR3 sequence (DNA): TGTGCCAGCAGGAGGCAGGCAGGGTGGACGACCGGGGAGCTGTTTTTT.

The gene calls are TRBV5-4 and TRBJ1-2; D remains ambiguous. Per germline, CDR1 SGHNT and CDR2 YYREEE (reference sequence). V shed 3 bases and J shed 8 bases, with 11 bases lying between them. The CDR3 extends over 12 amino acids. In nucleotides, the CDR3 is TGTGCCAGCAGCTCGTTTAACGCGGGCTACACCTTC. This sequence encodes CASSSFNAGYTF.

This chain uses TRBV6-1 with TRBJ1-2, with D unclear. Deletions cut 3 bases from V and 3 bases from J, with 11 bases between. The germline V gene encodes CDR1 MNHNS and CDR2 SASEGT. This CDR3 region has 14 residues. CDR3 in DNA: TGTGCCAGCAGTGATTTGTGGGCAGACTATGGCTACACCTTC. Residues: CASSDLWADYGYTF.

The chain is built from TRBV10-1 and TRBJ2-2; possibly TRBD1 for D (5 bases). Germline assignment: CDR1 WNHNN and CDR2 SYGVQD (reference sequence). The CDR3 is made up of 16 amino acids. V lost 0 bases and J 2 bases, leaving 10 bases between the germline ends. CDR3 sequence: CASSESVGANTGELFF. CDR3 sequence (DNA): TGCGCCAGCAGTGAGTCGGTAGGGGCCAACACCGGGGAGCTGTTTTTT.

This clone was observed many times. The chain recombines TRBV7-3 with TRBJ2-4; TRBD2 matches at 7 bases. The V gene's germline CDR1 is SGHTA and CDR2 FQGTGA. V lost 1 base and J lost 8; bases outside the gene matches: 2. The CDR3 contains 13 residues. The CDR3 loop reads CASSLREGDIQYF. CDR3 DNA sequence: TGTGCCAGCAGCTTAAGGGAGGGAGACATTCAGTACTTC.

The V and J genes are TRBV12-5 and TRBJ2-7, with a possible D match to TRBD1 (5 bases). The germline V and J ends were trimmed by 1 base and 4 bases, with 8 bases remaining between them. The CDR3 spans 13 residues. Germline lookup yields CDR1 LGHNT and CDR2 FRNRAP. DNA of the CDR3: TGTGCTAGTGGTTTGGGACAGCCTTACGAGCAGTACTTC. It encodes CASGLGQPYEQYF. Variable domain in full (rest from reference TRBV12-5 and TRBJ2-7): DARVTQTPRHKVTEMGQEVTMRCQPILGHNTVFWYRQTMMQGLELLAYFRNRAPLDDSGMPKDRFSAEMPDATLATLKIQPSEPRDSAVYFCASGLGQPYEQYFGPGTRLTVT.

This chain uses TRBV2 with TRBJ1-6; D is uncertain. Germline CDR1 reads SNHLY; CDR2 reads FYNNEI. This CDR3 is built from 13 residues. Between the trimmed V and J ends, which lost 7 bases and 10 bases, there was a span of 14 bases. The DNA of the CDR3 is TGTGCCAGCAATAATGTAGTGCCCTCACCCCTCCACTTT. It encodes CASNNVVPSPLHF.

The gene calls are TRBV9 and TRBJ1-6; D gene uncertain. This CDR3 region has 12 residues. CDR1 SGDLS and CDR2 YYNGEE come from the germline V gene. Trimming shortened V by 7 bases and J by 12 bases, and 14 bases separated the two germline ends. The CDR3 bases are TGTGCCAGCGGCGCCCCGGGGAGACCCCTCCACTTT. It is translated as CASGAPGRPLHF. Full variable domain (missing parts from reference TRBV9 and TRBJ1-6): DSGVTQTPKHLITATGQRVTLRCSPRSGDLSVYWYQQSLDQGLQFLIQYYNGEERAKGNILERFSAQQFPDLHSELNLSSLELGDSALYFCASGAPGRPLHFGNGTRLTVT.

This clone was found once. The rearrangement uses TRBV4-2 and TRBJ2-5; 9 bases map to TRBD2. This CDR3 has 17 amino acids. CDR1 is LGHNA, CDR2 YNFKEQ, per germline. V shed 1 base and J 2 bases; nucleotides not matched to a gene: 8. CDR3: CASSQGVGAGGQETQYF. CDR3 nucleotides: TGTGCCAGCAGCCAAGGGGTTGGGGCGGGGGGGCAAGAGACCCAGTACTTC.

V is TRBV4-1 and J is TRBJ1-2; D may be TRBD1 (6 bases). This CDR3 region has 17 residues. Between the trimmed V and J ends, which lost 4 bases and 6 bases, there was a span of 24 bases. The V gene's germline CDR1 is MGHRA and CDR2 YSYEKL. The CDR3 sequence is CASSLMPGAPLRDGYTF. The CDR3 region has the DNA TGCGCCAGCAGCCTGATGCCAGGGGCCCCCCTTAGGGATGGCTACACCTTC.

CDR3 bases: TGTGCCAGCTCACCACAAATGCGATCTCATAGCACAGATACGCAGTATTTT. Amino acids: CASSPQMRSHSTDTQYF. The genes are TRBV18 and TRBJ2-3, with no clear D. Germline values: CDR1 KGHSH, CDR2 LQKENI. V lost 1 base and J lost 0, with 14 bases in between. The CDR3 spans 17 residues.

The V and J genes are TRBV18 and TRBJ1-4; 7 bases align to TRBD1. After removal of 3 bases from V and 3 bases from J, the junction contained 1 base not matched to a gene. The CDR3 has 14 residues. Germline V gene sequence: CDR1 KGHSH, CDR2 LQKENI. In DNA form, the CDR3 reads TGTGCCAGCTCACCGGGGACAGCTAATGAAAAACTGTTTTTT. Amino acids: CASSPGTANEKLFF. Variable domain in full (rest from reference TRBV18 and TRBJ1-4): NAGVMQNPRHLVRRRGQEARLRCSPMKGHSHVYWYRQLPEEGLKFMVYLQKENIIDESGMPKERFSAEFPKEGPSILRIQQVVRGDSAAYFCASSPGTANEKLFFGSGTQLSVL.

The chain joins TRBV7-9 to TRBJ1-2; D ambiguous. The V gene lost 3 bases and the J gene lost 5 bases, with 10 bases spanning the gap. The CDR3 contains 13 residues. Germline-derived CDR1 and CDR2 are SEHNR and FQNEAQ (reference sequence). The CDR3 coding sequence is TGTGCCAGCAGCTTCGCAGGTGTTTATGGCTACACCTTC. This sequence encodes CASSFAGVYGYTF.

The chain uses TRBV6-5 and TRBJ1-1; no clear D. CDR1 MNHEY and CDR2 SVGAGI come from the germline V gene. The V end was cut by 0 bases, the J end by 4 bases, with 9 bases between. The length of the CDR3 is 14 residues. CDR3 sequence (DNA): TGTGCCAGCAGTTACTCCACCGGGTCCACTGAAGCTTTCTTT. It encodes CASSYSTGSTEAFF.

The CDR3 nucleotides are TGTGCCAGCAGTGAGAGATTCAGGGGACAAGAGACCCAGTACTTC. This translates into CASSERFRGQETQYF. This chain uses TRBV25-1 with TRBJ2-5; the D gene is possibly TRBD1 (6 bases). CDR3 length equals 15 residues. Germline V gene data show CDR1 as MGHDK and CDR2 as SYGVNS. The V end was cut by 3 bases, the J end by 2 bases, with 13 bases between.

V usage is TRBV25-1 and J usage is TRBJ1-2; maybe TRBD1 (6 bases). The V end was cut by 3 bases, the J end by 4 bases, with 15 bases between. Germline CDR1 and CDR2: MGHDK and SYGVNS. The CDR3 has 15 residues. The CDR3, as DNA: TGTGCCAGCAGTGACCCACAGGGCCCCTCCTATGGCTACACCTTC. It specifies CASSDPQGPSYGYTF.

This chain connects TRBV19 to TRBJ1-6, with 9 bases aligning to TRBD1. This CDR3 comprises 13 residues. Per the germline V gene, CDR1 is LNHDA and CDR2 is SQIVND (reference sequence). J lost 7 bases, V lost 8 bases, and 3 bases had no gene match. DNA of the CDR3: TGTGCCAGTCTGGGACAGGGCAATTCACCCCTCCACTTT. Protein sequence: CASLGQGNSPLHF.

J is TRBJ2-3 and V is TRBV10-3, with 9 nucleotides matching TRBD2. CDR1 is ENHRY, CDR2 SYGVKD, per germline. Trimming at V came to 3 bases and at J to 1 base, leaving 11 bases not matched to a gene. CDR3 length: 18 amino acids. The CDR3 DNA follows: TGTGCCATCAGTGATAGGCGGGGGGGAGTCGTCGGCACAGATACGCAGTATTTT. Its protein is CAISDRRGGVVGTDTQYF.

The V call is TRBV27, the J call TRBJ2-3, with D possibly TRBD2 on 6 matching bases. V was clipped by 8 bases and J by 2 bases, with 11 bases between them. Germline CDR1 and CDR2: MNHEY and SMNVEV (reference sequence). CDR3 length equals 13 residues. The CDR3 region has the DNA TGTGCCAGCTGTGGGGGGTTCACAGATACGCAGTATTTT. It specifies CASCGGFTDTQYF.

In this sample, this clone turned up a few times. CDR3 sequence: CASGLVKWSDGYTF. CDR3 DNA: TGTGCTAGTGGTTTGGTGAAGTGGTCGGATGGCTACACCTTC. The chain uses TRBV12-5 and TRBJ1-2; D not certain. V lost 0 bases, J lost 6 bases, and 11 bases lay in between. Per germline, CDR1 LGHNT and CDR2 FRNRAP. The CDR3 length is 14 residues.

The chain combines TRBV27 with TRBJ2-7; D perhaps matches TRBD2 (5 bases). This CDR3 is 15 amino acids long. Per the germline V gene, CDR1 is MNHEY and CDR2 is SMNVEV (reference sequence). V was clipped by 5 bases and J by 6 bases, with 20 bases between them. Written as DNA, the CDR3 is TGTGCCAGCAGTCCCACCCTAGCTCTCCGGGTCGAGCAGTACTTC. It is translated as CASSPTLALRVEQYF.

This chain joins TRBV7-9 and TRBJ2-1, with D tentatively TRBD1 (6 bases). The CDR3 loop spans 15 amino acids. The ends were cut back, 0 bases at V and 7 bases at J, with 13 bases in the middle. Per the germline V gene, CDR1 is SEHNR and CDR2 is FQNEAQ (reference sequence). The DNA for the CDR3 is TGTGCCAGCAGCTTAGCCCTGACAGGTCCGAATGAGCAGTTCTTC. This translates into CASSLALTGPNEQFF.

The chain recombines TRBV7-8 with TRBJ1-1; no definite D call. Per the germline V gene, CDR1 is SGHVS and CDR2 is FQNEAQ. This CDR3 is built from 15 residues. Trimming shortened V by 5 bases and J by 8 bases, and 21 bases separated the two germline ends. As DNA, the CDR3 is TGTGCCAGCAGCCCGTTCGTGGGAGGTGGTAGAGAAGCTTTCTTT. This sequence encodes CASSPFVGGGREAFF.

The CDR3 coding sequence is TGTGCCAGCAGTGCCAGTCGTTATGGCTACACCTTC. Its translation: CASSASRYGYTF. This chain uses TRBV6-1 with TRBJ1-2; D remains ambiguous. Germline CDR1 MNHNS, CDR2 SASEGT. V was cut by 4 bases and J by 5 bases, with 8 bases left in between. The CDR3 sequence is 12 residues long.

The rearrangement joins TRBV5-1 to TRBJ2-7; 8 nucleotides line up with TRBD1. The CDR3 spans 18 residues. Looked up from germline, CDR1 is SGHRS and CDR2 is YFSETQ. The V segment lost 2 bases and the J segment 6 bases; nucleotides outside the gene matches: 19. The CDR3, as DNA: TGCGCCAGCAGCTTAGGCTTACTGCTAACAGGGGGATGGGGCGAGCAGTACTTC. It is translated as CASSLGLLLTGGWGEQYF. Full variable domain (outside the CDR3, taken from reference TRBV5-1 and TRBJ2-7): KAGVTQTPRYLIKTRGQQVTLSCSPISGHRSVSWYQQTPGQGLQFLFEYFSETQRNKGNFPGRFSGRQFSNSRSEMNVSTLELGDSALYLCASSLGLLLTGGWGEQYFGPGTRLTVT.

This chain joins TRBV19 and TRBJ1-6, with D tentatively TRBD1 (6 bases). The V end was cut by 4 bases, the J end by 6 bases, with 13 bases between. The CDR3 is 15 amino acids. Germline loops: CDR1 LNHDA, CDR2 SQIVND (reference sequence). CDR3 nucleotide sequence: TGTGCCAGTAGTAGCCTGACAGGACTTAATTCACCCCTCCACTTT. It specifies CASSSLTGLNSPLHF. Drawing the rest from reference TRBV19 and TRBJ1-6, the complete variable domain is DGGITQSPKYLFRKEGQNVTLSCEQNLNHDAMYWYRQDPGQGLRLIYYSQIVNDFQKGDIAEGYSVSREKKESFPLTVTSAQKNPTAFYLCASSSLTGLNSPLHFGNGTRLTVT.

The rearrangement joins TRBV7-8 to TRBJ1-2; D is unresolved. This CDR3 spans 13 amino acids. Trimming took 1 base from V and 3 from J, leaving 6 bases between them. The germline CDR1 and CDR2 sequences are SGHVS and FQNEAQ. The CDR3 DNA reads as TGTGCCAGCAGCTTAGACAGAGACTATGGCTACACCTTC. This encodes CASSLDRDYGYTF.

The table lists this clone with a count of one. The chain links TRBV15 to TRBJ1-5; TRBD1 matches at 7 bases. From germline, CDR1 is LNHNV and CDR2 YYDKDF (reference sequence). The CDR3 extends over 15 amino acids. The V and J ends lost 1 base and 1 base, in that order; junction bases with no gene match: 1. The CDR3 nucleotides are TGTGCCACCAGCAGAGGACAGGGAAGCAATCAGCCCCAGCATTTT. This translates into CATSRGQGSNQPQHF. Together with reference TRBV15 and TRBJ1-5, the CDR3 gives the full variable domain: DAMVIQNPRYQVTQFGKPVTLSCSQTLNHNVMYWYQQKSSQAPKLLFHYYDKDFNNEADTPDNFQSRRPNTSFCFLDIRSPGLGDTAMYLCATSRGQGSNQPQHFGDGTRLSIL.

This chain joins TRBV5-6 and TRBJ1-5; D is undetermined. Germline V gene lookup returns CDR1 SGHDT and CDR2 YYEEEE. The CDR3 spans 13 residues. V gave up 2 bases and J gave up 4 bases, with 7 bases separating them. The CDR3 bases are TGTGCCAGCAGCTTTTCCGGGAATCAGCCCCAGCATTTT. Encoded protein: CASSFSGNQPQHF.

Here the CDR3 DNA reads TGTGCCAGTAGTATCGGGGGGGGCCGCACAGATACGCAGTATTTT. The encoded protein is CASSIGGGRTDTQYF. The chain links TRBV19 to TRBJ2-3; 8 positions match TRBD2. The V gene end was trimmed by 3 bases and the J gene end by 1 base; junction bases not matched to a gene: 3. Germline-derived CDR1 and CDR2 are LNHDA and SQIVND (reference sequence). This CDR3 has 15 residues.

The chain carries TRBV27 and TRBJ2-1; 9 positions agree with TRBD1. Germline CDR1 and CDR2: MNHEY and SMNVEV (reference sequence). The CDR3 length is 14 residues. V shed 6 bases, J shed 7 bases, and the junction held 7 bases outside the gene matches. CDR3 DNA: TGTGCCAGCAGGAGGGACAGGGTCGGGAATGAGCAGTTCTTC. Protein sequence: CASRRDRVGNEQFF.